A single sample gave rise to the 20 T cell receptor beta chains below, sequenced in a study of blood T cell repertoires in COVID-19. Measured with immunoSEQ multiplex PCR; TCRdb has only the in-frame clones, and not every one. The table has 150,000 or so clones, about 90% seen once; the top ten hold around 1.2%. The sequencing input was PBMCs or T cells enriched from blood (not recorded which). The receptors derive from a human donor with acute COVID-19. The donor label of this sample is uncertain.

CDR3 bases: TGCGCCAGCAGCTTGGGGCAGGGTGGTCAGCCCCAGCATTTT. Translating it yields CASSLGQGGQPQHF. The genes are TRBV5-1 and TRBJ1-5; a weak D match, TRBD1 (5 bases). V lost 0 bases and J lost 6, with 10 bases in between. Germline-derived CDR1 and CDR2 are SGHRS and YFSETQ. CDR3 length: 14 amino acids.

This chain links TRBV24-1 with TRBJ2-5; TRBD1 is a possible D gene (5 bases). Germline V gives CDR1 KGHDR, CDR2 SFDVKD. Trimming left V 0 bases short and J 1 base short, with 8 bases between. The CDR3 is made up of 15 amino acids. Written as DNA, the CDR3 is TGTGCCACCAGTGATTTGCAGGGCCTCCAAGAGACCCAGTACTTC. Residues: CATSDLQGLQETQYF.

The chain uses TRBV18 and TRBJ2-2, with D possibly TRBD1 on 6 matching bases. CDR1 KGHSH and CDR2 LQKENI come from the germline V gene. V lost 5 bases, J lost 1 base, and 11 bases lay in between. The CDR3 has 15 amino acids. This CDR3 is CASSSRGRNTGELFF. The CDR3 coding sequence is TGTGCCAGCTCATCCAGGGGAAGGAACACCGGGGAGCTGTTTTTT.

The chain carries TRBV19 and TRBJ1-1; 9 nucleotides align to TRBD1. Germline V gene data show CDR1 as LNHDA and CDR2 as SQIVND (reference sequence). This CDR3 is 16 amino acids long. The J segment lost 6 bases and the V segment lost 10 bases, leaving 18 bases of the junction unmatched. CDR3 in amino acids: CATRPGQGSGVSEAFF. CDR3 bases: TGTGCCACCCGACCGGGACAGGGTTCCGGAGTCTCTGAAGCTTTCTTT. Full variable domain (missing parts from reference TRBV19 and TRBJ1-1): DGGITQSPKYLFRKEGQNVTLSCEQNLNHDAMYWYRQDPGQGLRLIYYSQIVNDFQKGDIAEGYSVSREKKESFPLTVTSAQKNPTAFYLCATRPGQGSGVSEAFFGQGTRLTVV.

V gene TRBV6-4 combines with J gene TRBJ2-2; possibly TRBD2 for D (5 bases). CDR3 length: 14 residues. CDR1 MRHNA and CDR2 SNTAGT come from the germline V gene. V lost 3 bases to trimming and J lost 6 bases, with 11 bases between them. CDR3 sequence: CASSDGPGAGELFF. DNA of the CDR3: TGTGCCAGCAGTGATGGGCCCGGGGCCGGGGAGCTGTTTTTT.

The gene calls are TRBV10-3 and TRBJ1-2, with TRBD1 identical over 12 bases. CDR3 size: 15 residues. Germline assignment: CDR1 ENHRY and CDR2 SYGVKD. With 4 bases clipped from V and 5 bases from J, the junction kept 5 bases outside the gene matches. For the CDR3, the DNA is TGTGCCATCAGTGCGGGGACAGGGGGCGCTTATGGCTACACCTTC. Translation gives CAISAGTGGAYGYTF.

The chain combines TRBV19 with TRBJ2-7; 9 bases fit TRBD1. The CDR3 runs to 16 residues. Germline CDR1 LNHDA, CDR2 SQIVND (reference sequence). J gave up 3 bases and V 5 bases, and 11 bases lay outside the gene matches. This CDR3 reads CASSPTGTGRVYEQYF. DNA of the CDR3: TGTGCCAGTAGTCCGACCGGGACAGGGCGGGTCTACGAGCAGTACTTC.

The chain has TRBV12-5 and TRBJ2-1; D is perhaps TRBD2 (6 bases). Per germline, CDR1 LGHNT and CDR2 FRNRAP. The CDR3 contains 17 residues. With 1 base removed from V and 0 bases from J, the gap between germline ends came to 13 bases. The DNA of the CDR3 is TGTGCTAGTGGTTTGGACACCCGGGGGAGCTCCTACAATGAGCAGTTCTTC. This gives the protein CASGLDTRGSSYNEQFF.

This clone was detected only a few times. The chain couples TRBV2 to TRBJ1-5, with D unclear. This CDR3 comprises 13 residues. V lost 6 bases and J lost 2, with 8 bases in between. Per germline, CDR1 SNHLY and CDR2 FYNNEI. The CDR3 DNA reads TGTGCCAGCAGGAGACGGGGCAATCAGCCCCAGCATTTT. It encodes CASRRRGNQPQHF.

The chain joins TRBV6-5 to TRBJ1-4; D ambiguous. Germline loops: CDR1 MNHEY, CDR2 SVGAGI. V lost 5 bases and J lost 7, with 14 bases in between. This CDR3 region has 14 residues. This CDR3 reads CASSPTIRGEKLFF. The DNA for the CDR3 is TGTGCCAGCAGTCCCACAATACGGGGTGAAAAACTGTTTTTT.

This CDR3 is CASSKARTGMVLGYEQYF. The CDR3 DNA follows: TGTGCCAGCAGTAAAGCCCGGACAGGGATGGTTTTAGGCTACGAGCAGTACTTC. The chain recombines TRBV25-1 with TRBJ2-7; the match to TRBD1 covers 8 bases. This CDR3 has 18 residues. Germline assignment: CDR1 MGHDK and CDR2 SYGVNS. Trimming cost V 5 bases and J 3 bases; bases outside gene matches: 18.

The V gene is TRBV29-1, the J gene TRBJ2-3; 7 positions match TRBD1. CDR1 is SQVTM, CDR2 ANQGSEA, per germline. V trimming: 6 bases; J trimming: 5 bases; junction bases outside the gene matches: 8. This CDR3 comprises 13 residues. CDR3 sequence: CSVPEGQIDTQYF. In DNA form, the CDR3 reads TGCAGCGTCCCCGAGGGACAGATAGATACGCAGTATTTT.

V usage is TRBV4-3 and J usage is TRBJ2-3; 8 nucleotides agree with TRBD2. Germline V gives CDR1 LGHNA, CDR2 YSLEER. The CDR3 length is 17 residues. V shed 0 bases, J shed 5 bases, and the junction held 10 bases outside the gene matches. CDR3 residues: CASSQDPGGGVRDTQYF. The DNA for the CDR3 is TGCGCCAGCAGCCAAGATCCCGGGGGGGGAGTAAGAGATACGCAGTATTTT.

The chain couples TRBV5-1 to TRBJ1-2; 7 nucleotides match TRBD1. Unmatched junction bases numbered 11, after V lost 8 bases and J lost 4 bases. CDR1 is SGHRS, CDR2 YFSETQ, per germline. The CDR3 runs to 14 residues. The CDR3 nucleotides read TGCGCCAGTGGGAATATGACAGGGCTCTATGGCTACACCTTC. As protein: CASGNMTGLYGYTF.

The V call is TRBV18, the J call TRBJ2-3; 7 positions match TRBD1. Germline assignment: CDR1 KGHSH and CDR2 LQKENI. The CDR3 runs 18 residues. V gave up 3 bases and J gave up 2 bases; unmatched junction bases: 14. CDR3 coding DNA: TGTGCCAGCTCACCCCGATACAGGGGCGCCCTGGTCACAGATACGCAGTATTTT. Residues: CASSPRYRGALVTDTQYF.

CDR3 in amino acids: CASSLGTLGRTEAFF. CDR3 nucleotides: TGCGCCAGCAGCTTGGGAACCTTGGGGAGGACTGAAGCTTTCTTT. The V and J genes are TRBV5-1 and TRBJ1-1, with unresolved D. V was trimmed by 0 bases and J by 5 bases, leaving 14 bases between them. The germline CDR1 and CDR2 sequences are SGHRS and YFSETQ. The CDR3 covers 15 residues.

The chain couples TRBV4-3 to TRBJ2-7; no definite D call. There are 14 residues in the CDR3. CDR1 and CDR2 from the germline V gene are LGHNA and YSLEER. V lost 1 base and J 3 bases, leaving 10 bases between the germline ends. In nucleotides, the CDR3 is TGCGCCAGCAGCCAAGCCGGGTTCCTCTACGAGCAGTACTTC. It yields the protein CASSQAGFLYEQYF.

The J gene is TRBJ1-5, the V gene TRBV6-1, with TRBD1 matching over 7 bases. CDR1 MNHNS and CDR2 SASEGT come from the germline V gene. CDR3 length: 16 amino acids. The ends lost 4 bases at V and 4 bases at J; junction bases unmatched: 10. DNA of the CDR3: TGTGCCAGCAGTGCGTTTAGGGGGCAAGGGAATCAGCCCCAGCATTTT. Its protein product is CASSAFRGQGNQPQHF.

CDR3 nucleotide sequence: TGTGCCAGCAGTTACTCTTTTACTAGCGGACCGACCTACGAGCAGTACTTC. It yields the protein CASSYSFTSGPTYEQYF. This rearrangement joins TRBV6-2 or TRBV6-3 to TRBJ2-7; 8 nucleotides agree with TRBD2. Germline V lookup: CDR1 MNHEY, CDR2 SVGEGT. The CDR3 has 17 amino acids. After removal of 0 bases from V and 2 bases from J, the junction contained 9 bases not matched to a gene.

The V and J genes are TRBV30 and TRBJ2-5, with D possibly matching TRBD1 (5 bases). The CDR3 consists of 13 residues. Trimming took 4 bases from V and 5 from J, leaving 14 bases between them. Per germline, CDR1 GTSNPN and CDR2 SVGIG (reference sequence). The CDR3 region has the DNA TGTGCCTGGACCGCCAACAGGAAGGAGACCCAGTACTTC. Protein: CAWTANRKETQYF.